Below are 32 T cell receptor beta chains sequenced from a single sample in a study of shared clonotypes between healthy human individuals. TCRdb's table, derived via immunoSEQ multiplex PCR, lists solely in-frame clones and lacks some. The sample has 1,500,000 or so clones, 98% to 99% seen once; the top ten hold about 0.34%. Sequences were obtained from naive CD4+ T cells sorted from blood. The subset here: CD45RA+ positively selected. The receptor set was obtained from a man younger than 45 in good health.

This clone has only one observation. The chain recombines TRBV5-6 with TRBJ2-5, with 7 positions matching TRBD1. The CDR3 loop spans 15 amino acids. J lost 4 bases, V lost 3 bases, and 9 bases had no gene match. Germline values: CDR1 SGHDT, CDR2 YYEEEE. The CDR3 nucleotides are TGTGCCAGCAGCTCAGCCAGGGGGTCGGGAGAGACCCAGTACTTC. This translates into CASSSARGSGETQYF.

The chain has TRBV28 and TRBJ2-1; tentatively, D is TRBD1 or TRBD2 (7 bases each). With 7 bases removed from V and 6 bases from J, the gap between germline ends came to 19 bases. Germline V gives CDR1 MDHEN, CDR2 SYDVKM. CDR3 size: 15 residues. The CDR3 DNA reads TGTGCCAGCATCCCCGGGGGGTCAGGGGGCAATGAGCAGTTCTTC. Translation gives CASIPGGSGGNEQFF. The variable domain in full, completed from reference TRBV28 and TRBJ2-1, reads DVKVTQSSRYLVKRTGEKVFLECVQDMDHENMFWYRQDPGLGLRLIYFSYDVKMKEKGDIPEGYSVSREKKERFSLILESASTNQTSMYLCASIPGGSGGNEQFFGPGTRLTVL.

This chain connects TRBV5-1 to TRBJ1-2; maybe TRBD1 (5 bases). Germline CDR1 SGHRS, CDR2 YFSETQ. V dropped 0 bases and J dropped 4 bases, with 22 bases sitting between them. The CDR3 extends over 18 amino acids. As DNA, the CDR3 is TGCGCCAGCAGCTTGGACACCGGGGGTATTTCCACATCCTATGGCTACACCTTC. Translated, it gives CASSLDTGGISTSYGYTF.

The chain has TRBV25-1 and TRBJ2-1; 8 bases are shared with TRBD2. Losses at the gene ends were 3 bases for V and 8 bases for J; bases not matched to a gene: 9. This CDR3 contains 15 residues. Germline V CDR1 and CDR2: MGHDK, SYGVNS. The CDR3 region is CASSEWGSGTDEQFF. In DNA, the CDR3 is TGTGCCAGCAGTGAGTGGGGTAGCGGGACCGATGAGCAGTTCTTC.

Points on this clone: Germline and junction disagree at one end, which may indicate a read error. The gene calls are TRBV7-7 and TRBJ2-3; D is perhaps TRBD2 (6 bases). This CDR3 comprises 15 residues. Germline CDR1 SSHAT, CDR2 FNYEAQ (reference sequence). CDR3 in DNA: TGTGCTAGCAGCTTGGGTCTAGCGACCACAGATACGCAGTATTTT. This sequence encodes CASSLGLATTDTQYF.

The CDR3 coding sequence is TGTGCCAGCTCAAGGACAGGGGGCCGTCAGCCCCAGCATTTT. Residues: CASSRTGGRQPQHF. This chain joins TRBV18 and TRBJ1-5, with 11 nucleotides matching TRBD1. The V gene end was trimmed by 5 bases and the J gene end by 6 bases; junction bases not matched to a gene: 3. The germline V gene encodes CDR1 KGHSH and CDR2 LQKENI. The CDR3 spans 14 residues.

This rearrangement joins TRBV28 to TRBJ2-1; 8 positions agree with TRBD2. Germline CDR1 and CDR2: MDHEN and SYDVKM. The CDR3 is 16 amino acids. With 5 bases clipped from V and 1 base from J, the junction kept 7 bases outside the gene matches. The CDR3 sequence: CASSPPERGSYNEQFF. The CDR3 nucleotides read TGTGCCAGCAGTCCCCCGGAGCGGGGGTCCTACAATGAGCAGTTCTTC.

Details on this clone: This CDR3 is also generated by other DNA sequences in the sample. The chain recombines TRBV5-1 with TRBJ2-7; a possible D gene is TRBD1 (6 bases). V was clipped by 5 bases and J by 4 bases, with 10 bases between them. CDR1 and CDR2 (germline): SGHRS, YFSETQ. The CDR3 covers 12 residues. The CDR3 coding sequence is TGCGCCAGCAGACAGGGCCAATACGAGCAGTACTTC. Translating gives CASRQGQYEQYF.

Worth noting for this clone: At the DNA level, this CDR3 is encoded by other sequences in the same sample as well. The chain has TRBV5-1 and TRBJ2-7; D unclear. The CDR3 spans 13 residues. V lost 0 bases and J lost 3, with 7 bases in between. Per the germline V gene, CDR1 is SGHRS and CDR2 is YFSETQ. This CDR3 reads CASSLERFYEQYF. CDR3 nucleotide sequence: TGCGCCAGCAGCTTGGAACGGTTCTACGAGCAGTACTTC.

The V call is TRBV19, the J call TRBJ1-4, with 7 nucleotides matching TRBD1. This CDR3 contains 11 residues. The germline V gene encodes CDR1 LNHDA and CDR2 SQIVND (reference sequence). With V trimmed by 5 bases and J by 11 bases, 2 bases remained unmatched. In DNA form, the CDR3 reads TGTGCCAGTAGTCCGGGACAGAAACTGTTTTTT. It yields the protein CASSPGQKLFF.

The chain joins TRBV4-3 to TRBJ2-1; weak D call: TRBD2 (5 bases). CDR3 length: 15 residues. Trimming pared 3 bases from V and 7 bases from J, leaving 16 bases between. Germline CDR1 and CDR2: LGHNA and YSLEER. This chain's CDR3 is CASSHRLVWENEQFF. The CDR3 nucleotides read TGCGCCAGCAGCCATCGGCTAGTGTGGGAGAATGAGCAGTTCTTC.

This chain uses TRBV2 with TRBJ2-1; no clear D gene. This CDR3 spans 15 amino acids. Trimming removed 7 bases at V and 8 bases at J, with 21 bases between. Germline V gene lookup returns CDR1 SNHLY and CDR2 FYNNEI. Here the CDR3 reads CASTSFGTSSDEQFF. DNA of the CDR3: TGTGCCAGCACCAGTTTTGGAACTTCGTCGGATGAGCAGTTCTTC.

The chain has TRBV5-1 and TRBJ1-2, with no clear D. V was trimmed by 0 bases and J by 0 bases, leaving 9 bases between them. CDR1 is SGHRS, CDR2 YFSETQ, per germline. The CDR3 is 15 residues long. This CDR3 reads CASSLALATNYGYTF. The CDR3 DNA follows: TGCGCCAGCAGCTTGGCCCTAGCGACTAACTATGGCTACACCTTC.

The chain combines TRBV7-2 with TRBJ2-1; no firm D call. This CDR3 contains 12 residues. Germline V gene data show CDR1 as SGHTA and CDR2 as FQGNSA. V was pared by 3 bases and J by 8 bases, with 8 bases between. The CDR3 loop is CASSFLLDEQFF. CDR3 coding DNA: TGTGCCAGCAGCTTTCTTTTGGATGAGCAGTTCTTC. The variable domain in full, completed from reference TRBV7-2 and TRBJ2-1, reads GAGVSQSPSNKVTEKGKDVELRCDPISGHTALYWYRQSLGQGLEFLIYFQGNSAPDKSGLPSDRFSAERTGGSVSTLTIQRTQQEDSAVYLCASSFLLDEQFFGPGTRLTVL.

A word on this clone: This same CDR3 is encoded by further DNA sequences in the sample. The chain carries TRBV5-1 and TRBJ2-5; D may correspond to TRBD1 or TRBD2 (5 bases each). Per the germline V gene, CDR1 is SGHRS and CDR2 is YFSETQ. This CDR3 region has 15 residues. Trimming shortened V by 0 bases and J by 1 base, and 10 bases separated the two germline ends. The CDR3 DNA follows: TGCGCCAGCAGCTTGGCCGGGGCGGGCCAAGAGACCCAGTACTTC. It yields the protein CASSLAGAGQETQYF.

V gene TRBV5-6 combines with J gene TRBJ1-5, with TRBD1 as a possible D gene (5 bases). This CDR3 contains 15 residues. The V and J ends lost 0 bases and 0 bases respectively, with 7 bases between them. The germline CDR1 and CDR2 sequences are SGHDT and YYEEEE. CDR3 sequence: CASSLVGDSNQPQHF. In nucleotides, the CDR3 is TGTGCCAGCAGCTTGGTGGGGGATAGCAATCAGCCCCAGCATTTT.

The CDR3 DNA sequence: TGTGCCAGCAGCGTAGTTGGGTTCCAGACCGGGGAGCTGTTTTTT. Its translation: CASSVVGFQTGELFF. The J gene is TRBJ2-2, the V gene TRBV9; the D is unclear. The germline V gene encodes CDR1 SGDLS and CDR2 YYNGEE. The CDR3 consists of 15 residues. V lost 0 bases, J lost 5 bases, and 11 bases lay in between.

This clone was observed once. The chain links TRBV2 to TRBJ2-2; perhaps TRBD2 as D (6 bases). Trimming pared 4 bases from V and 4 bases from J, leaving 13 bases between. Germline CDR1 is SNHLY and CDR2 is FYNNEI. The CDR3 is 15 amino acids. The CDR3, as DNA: TGTGCCAGCAGTGGAGGTGGGGGGTTCACCGGGGAGCTGTTTTTT. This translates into CASSGGGGFTGELFF.

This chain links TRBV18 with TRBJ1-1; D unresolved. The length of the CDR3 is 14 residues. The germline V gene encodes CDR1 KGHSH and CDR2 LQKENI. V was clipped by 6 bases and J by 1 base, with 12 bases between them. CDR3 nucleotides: TGTGCCAGCTCGCTACGCAGTTCGAACACTGAAGCTTTCTTT. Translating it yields CASSLRSSNTEAFF.

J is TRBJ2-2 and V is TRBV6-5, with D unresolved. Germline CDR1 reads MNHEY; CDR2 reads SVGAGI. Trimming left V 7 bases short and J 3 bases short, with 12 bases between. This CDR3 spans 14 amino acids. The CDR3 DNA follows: TGTGCCAGCACCGCACCTGGGTACACCGGGGAGCTGTTTTTT. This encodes CASTAPGYTGELFF.

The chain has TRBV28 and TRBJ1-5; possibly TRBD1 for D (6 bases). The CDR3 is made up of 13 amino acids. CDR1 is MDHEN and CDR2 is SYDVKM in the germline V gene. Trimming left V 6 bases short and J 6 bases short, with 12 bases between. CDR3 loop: CASSARGGQPQHF. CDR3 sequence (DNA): TGTGCCAGCAGCGCCAGGGGCGGTCAGCCCCAGCATTTT.

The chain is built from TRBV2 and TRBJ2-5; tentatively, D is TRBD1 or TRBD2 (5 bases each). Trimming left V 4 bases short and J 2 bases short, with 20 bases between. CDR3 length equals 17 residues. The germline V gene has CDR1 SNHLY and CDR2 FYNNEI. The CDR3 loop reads CASSGIGFGTFQETQYF. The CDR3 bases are TGTGCCAGCAGTGGTATTGGTTTCGGGACGTTTCAAGAGACCCAGTACTTC. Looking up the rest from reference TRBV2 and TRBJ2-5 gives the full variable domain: EPEVTQTPSHQVTQMGQEVILRCVPISNHLYFYWYRQILGQKVEFLVSFYNNEISEKSEIFDDQFSVERPDGSNFTLKIRSTKLEDSAMYFCASSGIGFGTFQETQYFGPGTRLLVL.

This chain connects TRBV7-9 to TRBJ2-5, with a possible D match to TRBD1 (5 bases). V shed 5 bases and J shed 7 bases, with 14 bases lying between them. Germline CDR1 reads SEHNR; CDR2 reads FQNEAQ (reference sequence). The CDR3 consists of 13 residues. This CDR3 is CASSIGDRVTQYF. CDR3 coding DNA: TGTGCCAGCAGCATAGGGGATCGTGTGACCCAGTACTTC.

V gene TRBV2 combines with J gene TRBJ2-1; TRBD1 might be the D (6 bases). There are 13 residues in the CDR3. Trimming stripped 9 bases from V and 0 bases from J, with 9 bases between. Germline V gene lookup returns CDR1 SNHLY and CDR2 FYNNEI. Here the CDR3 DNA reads TGTGCCAGGCGACAGGACTCCTACAATGAGCAGTTCTTC. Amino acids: CARRQDSYNEQFF.

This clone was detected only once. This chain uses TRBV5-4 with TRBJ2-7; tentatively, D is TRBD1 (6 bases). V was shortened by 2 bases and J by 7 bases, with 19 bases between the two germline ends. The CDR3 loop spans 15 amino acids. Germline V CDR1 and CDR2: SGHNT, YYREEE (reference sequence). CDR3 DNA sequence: TGTGCCAGCAGCTTAATTTTGGGCTTCCAGGGGGAGCAGTACTTC. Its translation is CASSLILGFQGEQYF.

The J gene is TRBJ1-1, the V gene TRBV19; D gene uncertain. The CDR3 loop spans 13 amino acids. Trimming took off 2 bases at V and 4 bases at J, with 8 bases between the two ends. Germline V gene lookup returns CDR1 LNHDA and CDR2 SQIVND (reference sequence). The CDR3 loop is CASSITVGTEAFF. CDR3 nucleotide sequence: TGTGCCAGTAGTATAACGGTCGGCACTGAAGCTTTCTTT.

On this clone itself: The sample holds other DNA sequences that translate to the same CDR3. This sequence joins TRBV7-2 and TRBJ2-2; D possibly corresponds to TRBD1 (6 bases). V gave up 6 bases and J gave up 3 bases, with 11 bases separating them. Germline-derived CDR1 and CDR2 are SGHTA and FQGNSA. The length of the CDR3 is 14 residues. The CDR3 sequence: CASSSQGYTGELFF. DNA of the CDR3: TGTGCCAGCAGTTCGCAGGGGTACACCGGGGAGCTGTTTTTT.

The CDR3 here is CASSFGEGGYTF. The CDR3 bases are TGTGCCAGCAGCTTTGGGGAGGGTGGCTACACCTTC. J is TRBJ1-2 and V is TRBV7-2; D is ambiguous. With 3 bases removed from V and 7 bases from J, the gap between germline ends came to 9 bases. Germline V gene lookup returns CDR1 SGHTA and CDR2 FQGNSA. The CDR3 is made up of 12 amino acids.

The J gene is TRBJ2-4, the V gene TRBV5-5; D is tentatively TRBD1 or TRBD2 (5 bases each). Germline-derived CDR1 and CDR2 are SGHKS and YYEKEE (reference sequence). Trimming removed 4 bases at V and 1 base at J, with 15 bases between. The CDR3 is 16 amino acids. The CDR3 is CASSLVGDLAKNIQYF. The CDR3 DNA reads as TGTGCCAGCAGCCTCGTTGGGGACCTCGCCAAAAACATTCAGTACTTC.

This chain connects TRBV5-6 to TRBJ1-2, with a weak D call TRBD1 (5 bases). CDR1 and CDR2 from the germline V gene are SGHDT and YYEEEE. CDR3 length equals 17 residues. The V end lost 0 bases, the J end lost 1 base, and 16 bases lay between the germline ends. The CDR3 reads CASSLGPEGTLNYGYTF. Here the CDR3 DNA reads TGTGCCAGCAGCTTGGGCCCAGAAGGGACCCTTAACTATGGCTACACCTTC.

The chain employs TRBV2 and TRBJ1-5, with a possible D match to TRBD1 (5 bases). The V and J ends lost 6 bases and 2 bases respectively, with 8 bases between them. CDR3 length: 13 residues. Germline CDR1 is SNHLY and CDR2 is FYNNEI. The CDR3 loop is CASRSRGNQPQHF. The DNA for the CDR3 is TGTGCCAGCAGATCCAGGGGCAATCAGCCCCAGCATTTT.

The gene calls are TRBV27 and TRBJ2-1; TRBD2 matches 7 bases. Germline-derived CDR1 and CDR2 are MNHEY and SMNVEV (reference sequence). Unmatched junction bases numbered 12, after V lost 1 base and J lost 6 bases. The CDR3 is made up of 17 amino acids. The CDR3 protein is CASSLFIVASGGNEQFF. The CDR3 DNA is TGTGCCAGCAGTTTATTTATTGTGGCTAGCGGAGGCAATGAGCAGTTCTTC.